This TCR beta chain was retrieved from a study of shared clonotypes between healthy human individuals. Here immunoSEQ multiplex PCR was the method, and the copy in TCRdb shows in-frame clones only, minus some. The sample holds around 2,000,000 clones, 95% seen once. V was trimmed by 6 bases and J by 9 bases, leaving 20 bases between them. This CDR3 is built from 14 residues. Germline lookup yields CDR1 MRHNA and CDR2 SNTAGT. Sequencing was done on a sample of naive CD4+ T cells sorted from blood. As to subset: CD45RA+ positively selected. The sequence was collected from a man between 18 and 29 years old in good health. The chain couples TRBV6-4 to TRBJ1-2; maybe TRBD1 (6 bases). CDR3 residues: CASSPEGGDLSYTF. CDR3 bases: TGTGCCAGCAGCCCCGAGGGGGGCGACCTGAGCTACACCTTC.